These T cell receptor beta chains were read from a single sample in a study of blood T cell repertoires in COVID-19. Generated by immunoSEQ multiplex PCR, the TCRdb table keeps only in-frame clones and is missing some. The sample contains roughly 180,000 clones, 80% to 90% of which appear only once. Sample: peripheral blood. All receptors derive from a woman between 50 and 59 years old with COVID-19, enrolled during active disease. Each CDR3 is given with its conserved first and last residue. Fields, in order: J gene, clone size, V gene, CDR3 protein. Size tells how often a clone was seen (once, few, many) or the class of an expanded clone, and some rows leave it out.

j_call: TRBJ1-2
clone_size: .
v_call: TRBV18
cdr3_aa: CASSPTGTGVSNYGYTF

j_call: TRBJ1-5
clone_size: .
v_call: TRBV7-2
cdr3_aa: CASSRVPTQPQHF

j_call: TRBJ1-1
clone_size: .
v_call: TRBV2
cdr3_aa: CASILTGGAGNTEAFF

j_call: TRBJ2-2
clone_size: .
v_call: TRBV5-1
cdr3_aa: CASRERGAPGELFF

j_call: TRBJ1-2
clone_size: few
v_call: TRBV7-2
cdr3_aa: CASSLVGGSGYTF

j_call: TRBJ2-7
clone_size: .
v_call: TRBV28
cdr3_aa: CASAGVPEDEQYF

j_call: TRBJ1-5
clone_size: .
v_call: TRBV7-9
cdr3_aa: CASSAQEYQPQHF

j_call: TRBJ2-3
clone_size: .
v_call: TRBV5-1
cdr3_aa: CASSLGIAGGPSTDTQYF

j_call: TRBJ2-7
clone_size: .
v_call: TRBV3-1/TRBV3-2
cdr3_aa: CASSQAFTSDEQYF

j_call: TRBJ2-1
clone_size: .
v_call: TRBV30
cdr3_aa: CAWSVGHDRYNEQFF

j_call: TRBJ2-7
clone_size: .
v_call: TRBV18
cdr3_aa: CASSQPGLGSYEQYF

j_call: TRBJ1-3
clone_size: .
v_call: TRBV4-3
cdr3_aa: CASSQERGSGNTIYF

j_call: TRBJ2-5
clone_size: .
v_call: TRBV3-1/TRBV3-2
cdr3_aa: CASSQVSGGAETQYF

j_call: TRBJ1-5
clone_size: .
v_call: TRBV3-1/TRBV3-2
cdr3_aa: CATSSDRGSTAQHF

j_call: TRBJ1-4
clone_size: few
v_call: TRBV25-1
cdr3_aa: CASSEGPANEKLFF

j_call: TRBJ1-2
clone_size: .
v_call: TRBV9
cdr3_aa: CASSVGGQTVGGYTF

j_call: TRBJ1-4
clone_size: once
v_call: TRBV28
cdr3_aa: CASSNGQGRKLFF